Below are 25 T cell receptor beta chains sequenced from a single sample in a study of blood T cell repertoires in COVID-19. Method: immunoSEQ multiplex PCR; TCRdb's copy keeps in-frame clones and lacks some. This table holds 270,000 or so clones, roughly 88% found once. The sample taken for sequencing was peripheral blood. The receptors stem from a woman aged 25-40 years with active or convalescent COVID-19.

The chain has TRBV5-5 and TRBJ1-3, with a tentative D call TRBD1 (5 bases). The V gene's germline CDR1 is SGHKS and CDR2 YYEKEE (reference sequence). V was clipped by 3 bases and J by 0 bases, with 19 bases between them. This CDR3 comprises 18 residues. The CDR3 DNA reads as TGTGCCAGCAGCTCACTTTTGGGGGGACGGGTCTCTGGAAACACCATATATTTT. It is translated as CASSSLLGGRVSGNTIYF.

The rearrangement links TRBV27 to TRBJ1-5; no clear D. The CDR3 loop spans 14 amino acids. The germline V gene encodes CDR1 MNHEY and CDR2 SMNVEV (reference sequence). V was clipped by 1 base and J by 5 bases, with 9 bases between them. The CDR3 DNA sequence: TGTGCCAGCAGTTTATTCGGGGTCCATCAGCCCCAGCATTTT. It translates to CASSLFGVHQPQHF.

This chain uses TRBV7-3 with TRBJ2-3; 12 nucleotides agree with TRBD1. Germline V lookup: CDR1 SGHTA, CDR2 FQGTGA. Trimming cost V 3 bases and J 4 bases; bases outside gene matches: 8. The length of the CDR3 is 17 residues. CDR3 bases: TGTGCCAGCAGCTTCTCCGGGACAGGGGGCTTCGCAGATACGCAGTATTTT. Its translation is CASSFSGTGGFADTQYF.

This chain uses TRBV29-1 with TRBJ2-2; a weak D match, TRBD1 (5 bases). The CDR3 contains 13 residues. The V gene lost 7 bases and the J gene lost 1 base, with 10 bases spanning the gap. Germline V gene lookup returns CDR1 SQVTM and CDR2 ANQGSEA. The CDR3 loop reads CSARVENTGELFF. In DNA form, the CDR3 reads TGCAGCGCCAGGGTAGAGAACACCGGGGAGCTGTTTTTT.

V usage is TRBV19 and J usage is TRBJ1-4, with D maybe TRBD1 (6 bases). The germline V and J ends were trimmed by 6 bases and 3 bases, with 17 bases remaining between them. Germline CDR1 LNHDA, CDR2 SQIVND (reference sequence). The CDR3 covers 16 residues. The CDR3 protein is CASRGRGGAANEKLFF. The CDR3 DNA sequence: TGTGCCAGTAGGGGACGGGGGGGCGCAGCTAATGAAAAACTGTTTTTT.

V and J are TRBV13 and TRBJ1-2, with D unresolved. Germline CDR1 reads PRHDT; CDR2 reads FYEKMQ (reference sequence). The CDR3 totals 14 residues. V gave up 5 bases and J gave up 0 bases, with 10 bases separating them. The CDR3 here is CASSPRSSNYGYTF. DNA for the CDR3: TGTGCCAGCAGCCCAAGGAGTTCTAACTATGGCTACACCTTC.

The rearrangement uses TRBV11-3 and TRBJ2-3; 11 positions agree with TRBD2. The CDR3 consists of 16 residues. Germline V gene data show CDR1 as SGHNT and CDR2 as YENEEA. V lost 5 bases to trimming and J lost 6 bases; unmatched junction nucleotides: 10. The CDR3 loop is CASSPLAGGPGDTQYF. CDR3 bases: TGTGCCAGCAGCCCATTAGCGGGGGGGCCCGGGGATACGCAGTATTTT.

Only a few counts were recorded for this clone. The chain couples TRBV7-2 to TRBJ2-3; 14 bases fit TRBD2. Germline V CDR1 and CDR2: SGHTA, FQGNSA. V shed 4 bases and J 1 base; nucleotides not matched to a gene: 7. The CDR3 extends over 18 amino acids. The DNA of the CDR3 is TGTGCCAGCAGCTACGGACTAGCGGGGGGTGTGGGCACAGATACGCAGTATTTT. Translated, it gives CASSYGLAGGVGTDTQYF.

V is TRBV5-5 and J is TRBJ1-6, with TRBD1 matching over 9 bases. The CDR3 has 16 amino acids. Trimming cost V 0 bases and J 7 bases; bases outside gene matches: 5. Germline V gene lookup returns CDR1 SGHKS and CDR2 YYEKEE (reference sequence). CDR3: CASSLEMGTGNSPLHF. CDR3 coding DNA: TGTGCCAGCAGCTTGGAAATGGGGACAGGGAATTCACCCCTCCACTTT.

This clone has only a few counts. The rearrangement links TRBV29-1 to TRBJ1-1; weak D call: TRBD1 (5 bases). Germline V gene sequence: CDR1 SQVTM, CDR2 ANQGSEA. The ends were cut back, 4 bases at V and 0 bases at J, with 9 bases in the middle. CDR3 length equals 13 residues. Here the CDR3 reads CSVGQIMNTEAFF. CDR3 sequence (DNA): TGCAGCGTTGGACAGATAATGAACACTGAAGCTTTCTTT.

The rearrangement links TRBV28 to TRBJ1-6; 7 bases map to TRBD1. From germline, CDR1 is MDHEN and CDR2 SYDVKM. V shed 6 bases and J 10 bases; nucleotides not matched to a gene: 9. The CDR3 consists of 14 residues. CDR3 sequence (DNA): TGTGCCAGCAGACCTACAGGGGACCCCTCACCCCTCCACTTT. Translated, it gives CASRPTGDPSPLHF.

This rearrangement joins TRBV15 to TRBJ1-2; D gene uncertain. The CDR3 runs to 12 residues. The germline CDR1 and CDR2 sequences are LNHNV and YYDKDF (reference sequence). Between the trimmed V and J ends, which lost 4 bases and 3 bases, there was a span of 6 bases. The CDR3 loop reads CATSTRDYGYTF. Written as DNA, the CDR3 is TGTGCCACCAGCACAAGAGACTATGGCTACACCTTC.

This chain links TRBV28 with TRBJ2-3, with 9 bases matching TRBD1. CDR3 size: 16 residues. With 5 bases clipped from V and 4 bases from J, the junction kept 10 bases outside the gene matches. Per the germline V gene, CDR1 is MDHEN and CDR2 is SYDVKM. The CDR3 DNA is TGTGCCAGCAGTCAATCAGGGACAGGGATCTCAGATACGCAGTATTTT. This encodes CASSQSGTGISDTQYF.

The chain recombines TRBV30 with TRBJ1-1, with TRBD1 matching 9 bases. Germline V gives CDR1 GTSNPN, CDR2 SVGIG (reference sequence). Germline trimming cut 5 bases from V and 11 bases from J; bases unmatched to any gene: 12. The CDR3 has 13 residues. The CDR3 loop reads CAWGTGGGGLAFF. The CDR3 bases are TGTGCCTGGGGCACAGGGGGCGGTGGGTTGGCTTTCTTT.

The V and J genes are TRBV30 and TRBJ1-1; TRBD1 aligns across 7 bases. The CDR3 runs 14 residues. The ends lost 3 bases at V and 5 bases at J; junction bases unmatched: 9. Germline CDR1 reads GTSNPN; CDR2 reads SVGIG (reference sequence). For the CDR3, the DNA is TGTGCCTGGAGCGGTATAGGGGGCCGAACTGAAGCTTTCTTT. The encoded protein is CAWSGIGGRTEAFF.

CDR3 DNA sequence: TGTGCCAGCAGCCAAGAGAGTGGTAGCGGGGCAGATACGCAGTATTTT. Translation gives CASSQESGSGADTQYF. The J gene is TRBJ2-3, the V gene TRBV4-2; 8 nucleotides align to TRBD2. The CDR3 sequence is 16 residues long. V gave up 0 bases and J gave up 4 bases; unmatched junction bases: 6. Germline-derived CDR1 and CDR2 are LGHNA and YNFKEQ.

The gene calls are TRBV27 and TRBJ2-7; D possibly corresponds to TRBD2 (5 bases). CDR1 and CDR2 (germline): MNHEY, SMNVEV (reference sequence). This CDR3 is 15 amino acids long. Deletions cut 2 bases from V and 0 bases from J, with 11 bases between. In DNA, the CDR3 is TGTGCCAGCAGTTTAAGCGGAGTGAGCTCCTACGAGCAGTACTTC. Its translation is CASSLSGVSSYEQYF.

V is TRBV18 and J is TRBJ1-5; TRBD1 aligns across 9 bases. This CDR3 has 15 residues. Germline assignment: CDR1 KGHSH and CDR2 LQKENI. The V and J ends lost 4 bases and 5 bases, in that order; junction bases with no gene match: 6. CDR3 DNA sequence: TGTGCCAGCTCACTCACAGGGGGCAAGGATCAGCCCCAGCATTTT. It translates to CASSLTGGKDQPQHF.

This clone was observed a single time. The chain has TRBV6-5 and TRBJ1-1; D may be TRBD1 (5 bases). Between the trimmed V and J ends, which lost 0 bases and 4 bases, there was a span of 12 bases. This CDR3 is built from 15 residues. Germline values: CDR1 MNHEY, CDR2 SVGAGI. CDR3 residues: CASSYSRPGGTEAFF. CDR3 DNA sequence: TGTGCCAGCAGTTACTCCCGCCCCGGGGGCACTGAAGCTTTCTTT.

This clone was detected once. The chain carries TRBV15 and TRBJ1-6; no firm D call. Germline lookup yields CDR1 LNHNV and CDR2 YYDKDF (reference sequence). The V end was cut by 3 bases, the J end by 8 bases, with 8 bases between. This CDR3 region has 13 residues. CDR3 in amino acids: CATSSREHSPLHF. CDR3 sequence (DNA): TGTGCCACCAGCAGCCGAGAACATTCACCCCTCCACTTT.

The V gene is TRBV9, the J gene TRBJ2-2; 7 bases match TRBD1. This CDR3 has 12 amino acids. Looked up from germline, CDR1 is SGDLS and CDR2 is YYNGEE. V lost 10 bases, J lost 7 bases, and 7 bases stayed unmatched. The CDR3 here is CASEGAGGELFF. The CDR3 nucleotides read TGTGCCTCTGAGGGGGCCGGCGGGGAGCTGTTTTTT.

CDR3 loop: CAIKKGASGNTIYF. The CDR3 coding sequence is TGTGCCATCAAGAAGGGGGCCTCTGGAAACACCATATATTTT. The V and J genes are TRBV10-3 and TRBJ1-3, with 7 bases lining up with TRBD1. Germline V lookup: CDR1 ENHRY, CDR2 SYGVKD. This CDR3 has 14 residues. The V segment lost 7 bases and the J segment 0 bases; nucleotides outside the gene matches: 3.

In nucleotides, the CDR3 is TGTGCCAGCAGCCCGAGGGGGGGTAGCACAGATACGCAGTATTTT. It encodes CASSPRGGSTDTQYF. This sequence joins TRBV5-4 and TRBJ2-3; tentatively, D is TRBD2 (7 bases). Trimming cost V 4 bases and J 0 bases, with 12 bases left between them. Germline CDR1 and CDR2: SGHNT and YYREEE (reference sequence). The CDR3 sequence is 15 residues long.

The chain joins TRBV2 to TRBJ2-5; 10 bases are a match to TRBD2. Germline V gene sequence: CDR1 SNHLY, CDR2 FYNNEI. After removal of 5 bases from V and 5 bases from J, the junction contained 8 bases not matched to a gene. The CDR3 sequence is 15 residues long. The CDR3 here is CASSNSGGAIETQYF. For the CDR3, the DNA is TGTGCCAGCAGTAACAGCGGGGGGGCCATCGAGACCCAGTACTTC.

This clone has only one observation. The chain has TRBV9 and TRBJ2-3, with D hard to call. V was pared by 3 bases and J by 2 bases, with 4 bases between. This CDR3 comprises 12 residues. Germline V CDR1 and CDR2: SGDLS, YYNGEE. CDR3 sequence: CASSANTDTQYF. The CDR3 DNA sequence: TGTGCCAGCAGCGCTAACACAGATACGCAGTATTTT. The variable domain in full, completed from reference TRBV9 and TRBJ2-3, reads DSGVTQTPKHLITATGQRVTLRCSPRSGDLSVYWYQQSLDQGLQFLIQYYNGEERAKGNILERFSAQQFPDLHSELNLSSLELGDSALYFCASSANTDTQYFGPGTRLTVL.